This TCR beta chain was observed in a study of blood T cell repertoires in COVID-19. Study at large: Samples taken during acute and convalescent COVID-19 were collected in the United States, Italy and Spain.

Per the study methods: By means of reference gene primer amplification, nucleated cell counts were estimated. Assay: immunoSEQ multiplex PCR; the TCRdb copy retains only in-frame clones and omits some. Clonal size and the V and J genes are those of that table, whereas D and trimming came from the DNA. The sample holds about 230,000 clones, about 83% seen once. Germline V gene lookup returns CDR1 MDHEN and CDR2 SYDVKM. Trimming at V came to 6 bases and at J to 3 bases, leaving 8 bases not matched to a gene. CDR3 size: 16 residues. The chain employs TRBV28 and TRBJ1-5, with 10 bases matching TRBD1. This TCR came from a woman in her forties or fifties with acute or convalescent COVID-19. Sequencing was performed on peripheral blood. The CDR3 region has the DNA TGTGCCAGCAGCCCTGGACAGGGGGTGCCCAATCAGCCCCAGCATTTT. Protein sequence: CASSPGQGVPNQPQHF.